The present entry profiles one T cell receptor beta chain with its context. The source of the sample is a study of T cell responses to AZD1222 COVID-19 vaccine. This CDR3 comprises 14 residues. Trimming cost V 2 bases and J 7 bases, with 11 bases left between them. The germline CDR1 and CDR2 sequences are MNHEY and SVGEGT. Repertoires were generated with immunoSEQ multiplex PCR, while TCRdb's copy carries only in-frame clones and drops some. The sample includes under 150,000 clones, 70% to 90% of them seen just once. The TCR originated in an adult in good health. This sequence joins TRBV6-2 or TRBV6-3 and TRBJ2-2, with TRBD2 as a possible D gene (5 bases). This specimen consisted of peripheral blood, obtained on day 0 of AZD1222 vaccination. The CDR3 DNA is TGTGCCAGCAGTTACCCTAGCCCCGGCGGGGAGCTGTTTTTT. Translating it yields CASSYPSPGGELFF.